This T cell receptor beta chain is from a study of T-cell reconstitution after alpha-beta-depleted transplantation in children. Library preparation (for TCRbeta) was performed with unique molecular identifiers. TCRdb independently ran MiXCR on the PCR reads; one entry per CDR3 protein. The repertoire includes roughly 500,000 distinct CDR3 sequences, approximately 30% of them detected once, and about 2.3% sits in the top ten. A few counts support this clonotype. The specimen comprised PBMCs from the stem cell graft donor, sampled from the stem cell graft. The receptor comes from a human donor who donated a stem cell graft to a child with aplastic anemia.

The CDR3 region has the DNA TGCAGTGCTAGGGACAGCTCCTACGAGCAGTACTTC. As protein: CSARDSSYEQYF. V gene TRBV20-1 combines with J gene TRBJ2-7; TRBD1 is a possible D gene (6 bases). V shed 3 bases and J shed 0 bases, with 6 bases lying between them. The CDR3 extends over 12 amino acids. Per germline, CDR1 DFQATT and CDR2 SNEGSKA (reference sequence).